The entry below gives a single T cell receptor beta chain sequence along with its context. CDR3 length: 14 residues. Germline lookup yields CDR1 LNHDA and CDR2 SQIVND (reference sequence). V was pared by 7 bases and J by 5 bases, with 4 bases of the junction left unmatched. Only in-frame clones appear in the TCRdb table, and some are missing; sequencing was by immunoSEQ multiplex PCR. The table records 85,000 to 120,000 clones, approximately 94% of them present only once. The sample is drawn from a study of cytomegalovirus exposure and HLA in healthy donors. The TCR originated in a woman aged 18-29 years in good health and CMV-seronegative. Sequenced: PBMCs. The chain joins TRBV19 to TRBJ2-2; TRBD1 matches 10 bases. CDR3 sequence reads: CASNDRGRTGELFF. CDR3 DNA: TGTGCCAGTAATGACAGGGGGCGGACCGGGGAGCTGTTTTTT.